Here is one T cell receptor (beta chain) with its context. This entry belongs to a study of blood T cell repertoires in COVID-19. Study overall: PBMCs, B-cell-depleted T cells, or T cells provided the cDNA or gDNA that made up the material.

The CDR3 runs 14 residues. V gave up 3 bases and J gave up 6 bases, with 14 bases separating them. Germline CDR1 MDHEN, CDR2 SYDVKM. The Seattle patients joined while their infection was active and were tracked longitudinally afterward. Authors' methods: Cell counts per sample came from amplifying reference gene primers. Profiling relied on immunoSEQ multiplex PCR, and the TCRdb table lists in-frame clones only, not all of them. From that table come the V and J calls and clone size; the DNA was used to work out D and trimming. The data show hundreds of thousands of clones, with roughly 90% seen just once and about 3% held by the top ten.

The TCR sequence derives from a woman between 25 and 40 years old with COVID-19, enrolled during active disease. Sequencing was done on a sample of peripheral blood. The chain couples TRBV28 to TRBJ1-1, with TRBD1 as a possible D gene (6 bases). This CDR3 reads CASSFSQTGAEAFF. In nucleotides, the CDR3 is TGTGCCAGCAGTTTTTCGCAGACAGGAGCTGAAGCTTTCTTT. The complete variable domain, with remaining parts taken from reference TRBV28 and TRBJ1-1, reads DVKVTQSSRYLVKRTGEKVFLECVQDMDHENMFWYRQDPGLGLRLIYFSYDVKMKEKGDIPEGYSVSREKKERFSLILESASTNQTSMYLCASSFSQTGAEAFFGQGTRLTVV.